This T cell receptor beta chain is drawn from a study of T cell changes during pregnancy in multiple sclerosis. The assay was immunoSEQ multiplex PCR, and TCRdb's table has in-frame clones only and misses some. The repertoire holds roughly 38,000 clones, 92% seen once, with over 20% in the top ten. The V end was cut by 0 bases, the J end by 1 base, with 7 bases between. The CDR3 has 14 amino acids. The sequenced sample was CD8+ T cells from peripheral blood mononuclear cells, obtained before pregnancy. The genes are TRBV23-1 and TRBJ2-7; TRBD2 might be the D (6 bases). TRBV23-1 is noted as an ORF with a role that remains uncertain. The clonotype originates from a female donor with multiple sclerosis, enrolled in a pregnancy study. CDR3 residues: CASSQSGGSYEQYF. For the CDR3, the DNA is TGCGCCAGCAGTCAATCGGGAGGATCCTACGAGCAGTACTTC.